This T cell receptor (beta chain) was documented in a study of T cells in Graves' hyperthyroidism and ophthalmopathy. The table lists this clonotype with a few counts. Its antigen is unknown. Amplified regions were TCR beta CDR3 sequences from RNA transcripts. HTBI primers were employed in a first-round RT-PCR of the TCR CDR3. TCRdb reanalysed the multiplex PCR reads using MiXCR and keeps one entry per CDR3 protein. This repertoire shows hundreds of thousands of distinct CDR3 sequences, about a fifth found once; its top ten account for over 30%. Study-level results: Most thyroid clonotypes that were expanded above 0.001 also turned up in blood.

Enrolled ophthalmopathy patients presented with a Clinical Activity Score of at least 3, a NOSPECS grade of at least 4, and disease duration under 3 months. PBMCs came from 7.5 to 10 ml fresh peripheral blood. Unmatched junction bases numbered 4, after V lost 4 bases and J lost 1 base. Per germline, CDR1 MGHDK and CDR2 SYGVNS. The CDR3 has 16 amino acids. The clonotype comes from a man aged 25 to 40 with Graves' ophthalmopathy. What was sequenced was blood. This chain links TRBV25-1 with TRBJ2-5; 12 bases line up with TRBD2. This CDR3 reads CASSVLAGGPQETQYF. Here the CDR3 DNA reads TGTGCCAGCAGTGTCCTAGCGGGAGGGCCCCAAGAGACCCAGTACTTC.